This TCR beta chain was sequenced in a study of blood T cell repertoires in COVID-19. Germline-derived CDR1 and CDR2 are SGDLS and YYNGEE. The CDR3 totals 13 residues. V was trimmed by 1 base and J by 7 bases, leaving 9 bases between them. Generated by immunoSEQ multiplex PCR, the TCRdb table keeps only in-frame clones and is missing some. The profile shows over 250,000 clones, approximately 85% of them singletons. V and J are TRBV9 and TRBJ1-3, with D perhaps matching TRBD1 (5 bases). The sequence derives from a woman aged 70 to 79 with acute or convalescent COVID-19. Sequenced sample: peripheral blood. CDR3 DNA sequence: TGTGCCAGCAGCGTACCCGGACACAACACCATATATTTT. This codes for CASSVPGHNTIYF.